These T cell receptor beta chains were read from a single sample in a study of T cell repertoires in cytomegalovirus infection. Each CDR3 protein gets one entry after TCRdb re-called the reads with MiXCR. Of hundreds of thousands of distinct CDR3 sequences in the sample, 24% are singletons; the top ten hold around 8%. The specimen was CD8+ T cells from PBMCs. The origin of the receptors is a human donor in good health (CMV status not recorded). Some clones in this sample may be carry-over from other donors' samples. The CDR3 runs from the conserved cysteine through the conserved F or W. D genes are given only for firm matches. Not every row has a clone size; where given, it reads once, few, many or a size class.

j_call | clone_size | v_call | d_call | cdr3_aa | cdr3_nt
TRBJ2-3 | . | TRBV14 | TRBD1 | CASSQLDRNTDTQYF | TGTGCCAGCAGCCAATTGGACAGGAACACAGATACGCAGTATTTT
TRBJ1-1 | few | TRBV7-9 | . | CASRFSGVGVNTEAFF | TGTGCCAGCAGGTTCTCTGGTGTAGGGGTGAACACTGAAGCTTTCTTT
TRBJ2-2 | . | TRBV7-6 | . | CASSLGGLFTQAGELFF | TGTGCCAGCAGCTTAGGTGGACTTTTCACCCAGGCAGGGGAGCTGTTTTTT
TRBJ2-1 | . | TRBV28 | . | CASSTIYNEQFF | TGTGCCAGCAGTACGATATACAATGAGCAGTTCTTC
TRBJ2-5 | many | TRBV7-6 | TRBD1 | CASSSQDRAGETQYF | TGTGCCAGCAGCTCACAGGACAGGGCGGGAGAGACCCAGTACTTC
TRBJ2-1 | . | TRBV29-1 | . | CSVARAGALNEQFF | TGCAGCGTCGCAAGGGCAGGAGCGCTCAATGAGCAGTTCTTC
TRBJ1-2 | few | TRBV20-1 | . | CSVSGGANYGYTF | TGCAGTGTGAGCGGCGGTGCTAACTATGGCTACACCTTC
TRBJ2-1 | . | TRBV25-1 | . | CASSASVSSYNEQFF | TGTGCCAGCAGTGCTAGCGTGAGCTCCTACAATGAGCAGTTCTTC
TRBJ2-1 | many | TRBV6-5 | TRBD2 | CASSYPRGGDNEQFF | TGTGCCAGCAGTTACCCCCGCGGGGGGGACAATGAGCAGTTCTTC
TRBJ2-1 | . | TRBV3-1 | . | CASSQDIEDYNEQFF | TGTGCCAGCAGCCAGGACATTGAAGACTACAATGAGCAGTTCTTC
TRBJ2-7 | few | TRBV2 | . | CASSAGTGRAVHEQYF | TGTGCCAGCAGCGCGGGGACCGGGAGAGCAGTCCACGAGCAGTACTTC
TRBJ1-2 | . | TRBV20-1 | TRBD1 | CSARDLAGGAYGYTF | TGCAGTGCTAGAGATCTGGCAGGGGGCGCTTATGGCTACACCTTC
TRBJ2-2 | . | TRBV9 | . | CASSSEGRGNGELFF | TGTGCCAGCAGCTCCGAGGGTCGGGGGAACGGGGAGCTGTTTTTT
TRBJ2-3 | few | TRBV20-1 | . | CSALEPDTSTDTQYF | TGCAGTGCTCTGGAACCGGACACTAGCACAGATACGCAGTATTTT
TRBJ1-1 | many | TRBV7-9 | . | CASSWTPGFMNTEAFF | TGTGCCAGCAGCTGGACCCCGGGCTTCATGAACACTGAAGCTTTCTTT
TRBJ2-3 | . | TRBV3-1 | . | CASSQGVGGRSDTQYF | TGTGCCAGCAGCCAAGGTGTCGGGGGGCGTTCGGATACGCAGTATTTT
TRBJ1-2 | few | TRBV7-9 | . | CASSLPASYGYTF | TGTGCCAGCAGCTTACCGGCCTCCTATGGCTACACCTTC
TRBJ2-1 | few | TRBV11-2 | . | CASSSIAENYNEQFF | TGTGCCAGCAGCTCGATAGCGGAAAACTACAATGAGCAGTTCTTC
TRBJ2-1 | many | TRBV19 | . | CASSVEQGGQFF | TGTGCCAGTAGTGTCGAACAGGGAGGGCAGTTCTTC
TRBJ1-1 | few | TRBV6-2/TRBV6-3 | . | CASSYPRQENTEAFF | TGTGCCAGCAGTTATCCCCGACAGGAGAACACTGAAGCTTTCTTT
TRBJ1-2 | . | TRBV11-2 | . | CASSLVQSIANGYTF | TGTGCCAGCAGCTTAGTGCAGTCGATTGCTAATGGCTACACCTTC
TRBJ2-1 | few | TRBV20-1 | . | CSARFVEVYWEQFF | TGCAGTGCTAGATTCGTGGAAGTCTACTGGGAGCAGTTCTTC
TRBJ2-1 | . | TRBV5-8 | . | CASSWAGLTEQFF | TGTGCCAGCAGCTGGGCGGGGCTAACTGAGCAGTTCTTC
TRBJ2-1 | few | TRBV24-1 | . | CATSDFTDEQFF | TGTGCCACCAGTGATTTTACGGATGAGCAGTTCTTC
TRBJ1-1 | many | TRBV7-2 | TRBD1 | CASSLGGTGAGNTEAFF | TGTGCCAGCAGCTTAGGGGGGACAGGGGCGGGGAACACTGAAGCTTTCTTT